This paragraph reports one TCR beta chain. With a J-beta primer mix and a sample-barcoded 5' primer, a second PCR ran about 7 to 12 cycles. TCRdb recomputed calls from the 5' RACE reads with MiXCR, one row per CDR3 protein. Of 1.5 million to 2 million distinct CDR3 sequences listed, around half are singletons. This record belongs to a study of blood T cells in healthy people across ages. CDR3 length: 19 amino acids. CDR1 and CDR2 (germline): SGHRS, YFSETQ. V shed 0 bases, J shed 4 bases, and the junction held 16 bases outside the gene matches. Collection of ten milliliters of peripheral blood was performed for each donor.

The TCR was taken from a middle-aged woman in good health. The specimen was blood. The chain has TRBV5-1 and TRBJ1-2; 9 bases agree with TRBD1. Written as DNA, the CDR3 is TGCGCCAGCAGCTTGGCCAACGAGACAGGGGGACCTACCCTCTATGGCTACACCTTC. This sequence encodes CASSLANETGGPTLYGYTF.